Only one count was recorded for the clone carrying this TCR beta chain. This entry belongs to a study of blood T cell repertoires in COVID-19. About the research overall: In each case, the material was cDNA or gDNA derived from T cells, B-cell-depleted T cells, or PBMCs.

CDR3 size: 16 residues. Germline-derived CDR1 and CDR2 are SNHLY and FYNNEI. With 0 bases removed from V and 0 bases from J, the gap between germline ends came to 9 bases. Patients from Seattle were sampled longitudinally, starting during active infection. TCRdb keeps only in-frame clones here, not all; method: immunoSEQ multiplex PCR. The sample lists more than 150,000 clones; about 93% were seen once. The clonotype was recovered from a young man with COVID-19, enrolled during active disease. The source material was peripheral blood. The chain joins TRBV2 to TRBJ2-4; no clear D gene. CDR3 sequence reads: CASSEALWAAKNIQYF. CDR3 bases: TGTGCCAGCAGTGAAGCGCTTTGGGCAGCCAAAAACATTCAGTACTTC.